These 21 T cell receptor beta chains share one sample of origin, sequenced in a study of CD8 T cells in Susac syndrome (dated by TCRdb to about 2019). Libraries came from the immunoSEQ multiplex PCR assay. RNA was extracted using the RNeasy kit, and roughly 0.45 to 1 ug of the RNA was reverse transcribed with random hexamers. Through fastp at Q25 and MiXCR, TCRdb rebuilt clones from the public reads, retaining in-frame beta chains. Each entry merges the rows of one CDR3 protein and shows their most common DNA and genes. The sample records around 190,000 distinct CDR3 sequences, approximately 95% of which are singletons. 0.095% to 0.12% of the sample belongs to the ten largest clones. The sample was CD4+ T cells from PBMCs. The source of these receptors is a human donor in good health.

The gene calls are TRBV7-2 and TRBJ1-5, with a tentative D call TRBD1 (5 bases). The CDR3 has 15 residues. The V end was cut by 4 bases, the J end by 2 bases, with 12 bases between. Germline assignment: CDR1 SGHTA and CDR2 FQGNSA. CDR3 nucleotides: TGTGCCAGCAGCTGGGGGATGGGGGGCAATCAGCCCCAGCATTTT. Its protein is CASSWGMGGNQPQHF.

This sequence joins TRBV2 and TRBJ1-1, with 7 positions matching TRBD1. This CDR3 has 13 amino acids. V lost 6 bases, J lost 4 bases, and 5 bases stayed unmatched. CDR1 and CDR2 (germline): SNHLY, FYNNEI. In DNA, the CDR3 is TGTGCCAGCAGAGACGACAGGGCCACTGAAGCTTTCTTT. Translating it yields CASRDDRATEAFF.

The chain couples TRBV28 to TRBJ1-4; TRBD1 aligns across 8 bases. Germline V gene data show CDR1 as MDHEN and CDR2 as SYDVKM. CDR3 length equals 14 residues. Unmatched junction bases numbered 7, after V lost 6 bases and J lost 7 bases. CDR3 amino acids: CASRPGGASEKLFF. CDR3 sequence (DNA): TGTGCCAGCAGGCCAGGGGGCGCAAGTGAAAAACTGTTTTTT. Combining the CDR3 with reference TRBV28 and TRBJ1-4 gives the whole variable domain DVKVTQSSRYLVKRTGEKVFLECVQDMDHENMFWYRQDPGLGLRLIYFSYDVKMKEKGDIPEGYSVSREKKERFSLILESASTNQTSMYLCASRPGGASEKLFFGSGTQLSVL.

V and J are TRBV6-1 and TRBJ2-5; 8 bases are a match to TRBD1. Germline CDR1 reads MNHNS; CDR2 reads SASEGT. Trimming cost V 7 bases and J 5 bases; bases outside gene matches: 9. This CDR3 is built from 14 residues. DNA of the CDR3: TGTGCCAGCATACTCAGGGGGCTGGGGGAGACCCAGTACTTC. Translation gives CASILRGLGETQYF.

CDR3 sequence (DNA): TGTGCCAGCAGCTTAGTGGTCCGCTCCACAGATACGCAGTATTTT. Encoded protein: CASSLVVRSTDTQYF. This sequence joins TRBV7-2 and TRBJ2-3; D is unresolved. The length of the CDR3 is 15 residues. Germline CDR1 and CDR2: SGHTA and FQGNSA. Trimming stripped 1 base from V and 2 bases from J, with 10 bases between.

V gene TRBV6-5 combines with J gene TRBJ1-1; no definite D call. The CDR3 totals 11 residues. The V end lost 0 bases, the J end lost 4 bases, and 0 bases lay between the germline ends. Germline CDR1 and CDR2: MNHEY and SVGAGI. CDR3 sequence reads: CASSYSTEAFF. CDR3 DNA sequence: TGTGCCAGCAGTTACTCCACTGAAGCTTTCTTT.

This chain joins TRBV7-2 and TRBJ1-2, with D possibly matching TRBD1 (5 bases). V was clipped by 4 bases and J by 3 bases, with 12 bases between them. Germline CDR1 reads SGHTA; CDR2 reads FQGNSA. The CDR3 is made up of 14 amino acids. The chain's CDR3 is CASSSPGRDYGYTF. As DNA, the CDR3 is TGTGCCAGCAGCTCCCCCGGCAGGGACTATGGCTACACCTTC.

V usage is TRBV19 and J usage is TRBJ2-2; a weak D match, TRBD1 (6 bases). V lost 5 bases and J 3 bases, leaving 25 bases between the germline ends. The germline CDR1 and CDR2 sequences are LNHDA and SQIVND (reference sequence). The CDR3 consists of 19 residues. CDR3 in amino acids: CASSSAGALIRQDTGELFF. CDR3 in DNA: TGTGCCAGTAGTTCGGCAGGGGCCCTCATACGCCAGGACACCGGGGAGCTGTTTTTT. Full variable domain (outside the CDR3, taken from reference TRBV19 and TRBJ2-2): DGGITQSPKYLFRKEGQNVTLSCEQNLNHDAMYWYRQDPGQGLRLIYYSQIVNDFQKGDIAEGYSVSREKKESFPLTVTSAQKNPTAFYLCASSSAGALIRQDTGELFFGEGSRLTVL.

The chain carries TRBV20-1 and TRBJ1-1; the D gene is possibly TRBD1 (6 bases). CDR3 length: 9 residues. Germline CDR1 reads DFQATT; CDR2 reads SNEGSKA (reference sequence). Trimming took off 8 bases at V and 9 bases at J, with 10 bases between the two ends. For the CDR3, the DNA is TGCAGTACGGACAGCCAAGCTTTCTTT. Translated: CSTDSQAFF.

This sequence joins TRBV13 and TRBJ1-1; weak D call: TRBD1 (5 bases). V dropped 4 bases and J dropped 1 base, with 13 bases sitting between them. From germline, CDR1 is PRHDT and CDR2 FYEKMQ (reference sequence). CDR3 length: 15 residues. The DNA of the CDR3 is TGTGCCAGCAGCTCAGAAGGGGCAGGGAACACTGAAGCTTTCTTT. As protein: CASSSEGAGNTEAFF.

The gene calls are TRBV7-2 and TRBJ2-3; D may be TRBD2 (5 bases). The CDR3 loop spans 12 amino acids. Trimming shortened V by 5 bases and J by 12 bases, and 15 bases separated the two germline ends. CDR1 is SGHTA and CDR2 is FQGNSA in the germline V gene. CDR3 sequence: CASSPGTPKQYF. CDR3 DNA: TGTGCCAGCAGCCCGGGAACACCAAAACAGTATTTT. The full variable domain, completed using reference TRBV7-2 and TRBJ2-3, is GAGVSQSPSNKVTEKGKDVELRCDPISGHTALYWYRQSLGQGLEFLIYFQGNSAPDKSGLPSDRFSAERTGGSVSTLTIQRTQQEDSAVYLCASSPGTPKQYFGPGTRLTVL.

The chain carries TRBV7-3 and TRBJ2-1; D unclear. The germline V gene has CDR1 SGHTA and CDR2 FQGTGA. The CDR3 has 14 residues. V lost 0 bases to trimming and J lost 5 bases, with 8 bases between them. The CDR3 DNA reads as TGTGCCAGCAGCTTAACGGCCCCTAACAATGAGCAGTTCTTC. Translating it yields CASSLTAPNNEQFF.

The rearrangement uses TRBV5-1 and TRBJ1-1, with 8 bases identical to TRBD1. Germline assignment: CDR1 SGHRS and CDR2 YFSETQ. The J segment lost 0 bases and the V segment lost 0 bases, leaving 7 bases of the junction unmatched. The CDR3 length is 17 residues. The CDR3 nucleotides read TGCGCCAGCAGCTTGGAGGCAGGGGGCTTCATGAACACTGAAGCTTTCTTT. Translation gives CASSLEAGGFMNTEAFF.

The chain recombines TRBV12-3 or TRBV12-4 with TRBJ1-4; no reliable D call. There are 16 residues in the CDR3. Trimming pared 5 bases from V and 1 base from J, leaving 14 bases between. The CDR3 sequence is CASSRGRPGTNEKLFF. CDR3 nucleotide sequence: TGTGCCAGCAGTCGCGGACGACCCGGAACTAATGAAAAACTGTTTTTT.

This clonotype was found once. This chain connects TRBV5-1 to TRBJ1-1; TRBD1 aligns across 12 bases. Germline V gives CDR1 SGHRS, CDR2 YFSETQ. Trimming removed 6 bases from V and 11 bases from J; junction bases left unmatched: 14. The CDR3 has 15 residues. CDR3 sequence: CASNSEGQGARSAFF. CDR3 coding DNA: TGCGCCAGCAACTCGGAGGGACAGGGGGCGAGGTCGGCTTTCTTT.

The rearrangement links TRBV6-5 to TRBJ2-3; the D call may be TRBD1 or TRBD2 (6 bases each). Germline values: CDR1 MNHEY, CDR2 SVGAGI. V lost 11 bases, J lost 2 bases, and 17 bases lay in between. This CDR3 is built from 14 residues. In DNA form, the CDR3 reads TGTGCCTGTCGACTGGGGGGCGTCACAGATACGCAGTATTTT. This gives the protein CACRLGGVTDTQYF.

V usage is TRBV6-1 and J usage is TRBJ2-7; no firm D call. Germline lookup yields CDR1 MNHNS and CDR2 SASEGT. Trimming cost V 2 bases and J 0 bases, with 8 bases left between them. The CDR3 runs to 14 residues. This CDR3 reads CASSERWGSYEQYF. The DNA for the CDR3 is TGTGCCAGCAGTGAAAGGTGGGGCTCCTACGAGCAGTACTTC.

This sequence joins TRBV29-1 and TRBJ2-2; 7 positions agree with TRBD1. The CDR3 contains 14 residues. After removal of 6 bases from V and 4 bases from J, the junction contained 8 bases not matched to a gene. Germline V gene sequence: CDR1 SQVTM, CDR2 ANQGSEA. This chain's CDR3 is CSVGQGVSTGELFF. Written as DNA, the CDR3 is TGCAGCGTCGGCCAGGGGGTTAGCACCGGGGAGCTGTTTTTT.

J is TRBJ1-1 and V is TRBV27, with D possibly TRBD1 on 5 matching bases. The CDR3 is 15 residues long. Deletions cut 4 bases from V and 4 bases from J, with 16 bases between. Germline CDR1 reads MNHEY; CDR2 reads SMNVEV (reference sequence). For the CDR3, the DNA is TGTGCCAGCAGTTCGCACTCCGGGAGGGGCACTGAAGCTTTCTTT. Its translation is CASSSHSGRGTEAFF.

The V gene is TRBV18, the J gene TRBJ1-2; D remains ambiguous. Per germline, CDR1 KGHSH and CDR2 LQKENI. V was cut by 3 bases and J by 9 bases, with 20 bases left in between. The CDR3 loop spans 15 amino acids. CDR3 coding DNA: TGTGCCAGCTCACCCCAGCCAGCAGGCCTTGAAAGCTACACCTTC. Protein: CASSPQPAGLESYTF.

This chain links TRBV9 with TRBJ1-4; D is undetermined. V lost 1 base and J 4 bases, leaving 11 bases between the germline ends. The CDR3 covers 15 residues. The germline V gene has CDR1 SGDLS and CDR2 YYNGEE. This CDR3 is CASSVSTRHNEKLFF. As DNA, the CDR3 is TGTGCCAGCAGCGTATCTACACGACATAATGAAAAACTGTTTTTT.